These 28 T cell receptor beta chains originate from one sample sequenced in a study of T cell changes during pregnancy in multiple sclerosis. Using immunoSEQ multiplex PCR, the repertoire was profiled, and TCRdb retains in-frame clones only, with some absent. The profile shows around 80,000 clones, 94% of them singletons. The specimen was peripheral blood, collected in the second trimester of pregnancy. The receptors shown here come from a female donor in good health, enrolled as a control in a pregnancy study.

The chain employs TRBV7-8 and TRBJ2-7, with 12 bases identical to TRBD2. Looked up from germline, CDR1 is SGHVS and CDR2 is FQNEAQ. The CDR3 length is 15 residues. V lost 4 bases, J lost 7 bases, and 8 bases stayed unmatched. CDR3 sequence reads: CASSSRLAGAHEQYF. DNA of the CDR3: TGTGCCAGCAGCTCCCGACTAGCGGGAGCACATGAGCAGTACTTC.

This sequence joins TRBV5-1 and TRBJ2-7, with 10 positions matching TRBD2. J was trimmed by 6 bases and V by 1 base; bases with no gene match: 7. There are 15 residues in the CDR3. CDR1 SGHRS and CDR2 YFSETQ come from the germline V gene. This chain's CDR3 is CASSLISGRASEQYF. The DNA of the CDR3 is TGCGCCAGCAGCTTGATCAGCGGGAGGGCCTCCGAGCAGTACTTC. Using reference TRBV5-1 and TRBJ2-7 for the parts outside the CDR3, the full variable domain is KAGVTQTPRYLIKTRGQQVTLSCSPISGHRSVSWYQQTPGQGLQFLFEYFSETQRNKGNFPGRFSGRQFSNSRSEMNVSTLELGDSALYLCASSLISGRASEQYFGPGTRLTVT.

The CDR3 is CASSSRQLLRTNYGYTF. CDR3 in DNA: TGTGCCAGCAGCTCCCGACAGCTCCTCCGGACTAACTATGGCTACACCTTC. The chain employs TRBV7-2 and TRBJ1-2, with D tentatively TRBD1 (5 bases). CDR1 and CDR2 from the germline V gene are SGHTA and FQGNSA. Trimming left V 4 bases short and J 0 bases short, with 18 bases between. There are 17 residues in the CDR3.

This chain links TRBV2 with TRBJ2-1; weak D call: TRBD2 (5 bases). V shed 3 bases and J shed 4 bases, with 7 bases lying between them. Germline V gives CDR1 SNHLY, CDR2 FYNNEI. The CDR3 runs 13 residues. This chain's CDR3 is CASSERAYNEQFF. The CDR3 DNA reads TGTGCCAGCAGTGAGAGGGCGTACAATGAGCAGTTCTTC.

The chain joins TRBV14 to TRBJ2-7; 7 nucleotides align to TRBD2. Germline V gene data show CDR1 as SGHDN and CDR2 as FVKESK. This CDR3 is built from 15 residues. V dropped 1 base and J dropped 5; count of bases not matched to a gene: 8. CDR3 amino acids: CASSQGGRGRNEQYF. The CDR3 nucleotides read TGTGCCAGCAGCCAAGGCGGGAGAGGGCGGAACGAGCAGTACTTC. The full variable domain, in which reference TRBV14 and TRBJ2-7 provide the parts outside the CDR3, is EAGVTQFPSHSVIEKGQTVTLRCDPISGHDNLYWYRRVMGKEIKFLLHFVKESKQDESGMPNNRFLAERTGGTYSTLKVQPAELEDSGVYFCASSQGGRGRNEQYFGPGTRLTVT.

The chain is built from TRBV27 and TRBJ1-3; D is ambiguous. V was cut by 6 bases and J by 2 bases, with 14 bases left in between. Germline lookup yields CDR1 MNHEY and CDR2 SMNVEV (reference sequence). The CDR3 loop spans 15 amino acids. In DNA, the CDR3 is TGTGCCAGCAGCCTAGGTCTTGGTCCTGGAAACACCATATATTTT. Its translation is CASSLGLGPGNTIYF.

The genes are TRBV7-2 and TRBJ2-7; D might be TRBD2 (6 bases). CDR3 length: 14 residues. The germline CDR1 and CDR2 sequences are SGHTA and FQGNSA. The ends were cut back, 3 bases at V and 5 bases at J, with 14 bases in the middle. The CDR3 nucleotides read TGTGCCAGCAGCTTGCGGCTAGCGCGACACGAGCAGTACTTC. This gives the protein CASSLRLARHEQYF.

The chain is built from TRBV28 and TRBJ2-5; weak D call: TRBD2 (5 bases). Trimming shortened V by 3 bases and J by 2 bases, and 7 bases separated the two germline ends. Germline V gives CDR1 MDHEN, CDR2 SYDVKM. The CDR3 runs to 13 residues. For the CDR3, the DNA is TGTGCCAGCAGTTTCGGAGGTCAAGAGACCCAGTACTTC. It specifies CASSFGGQETQYF.

The V call is TRBV5-4, the J call TRBJ1-1; maybe TRBD1 (5 bases). Germline values: CDR1 SGHNT, CDR2 YYREEE (reference sequence). Deletions cut 4 bases from V and 0 bases from J, with 13 bases between. The CDR3 sequence is 15 residues long. CDR3 in amino acids: CASSPDTFMNTEAFF. CDR3 DNA: TGTGCCAGCAGCCCGGACACCTTCATGAACACTGAAGCTTTCTTT.

V usage is TRBV14 and J usage is TRBJ2-5; 8 bases line up with TRBD1. Germline CDR1 and CDR2: SGHDN and FVKESK. The CDR3 extends over 18 amino acids. V trimming: 0 bases; J trimming: 3 bases; junction bases outside the gene matches: 12. CDR3 loop: CASSQDRTGRTLKETQYF. For the CDR3, the DNA is TGTGCCAGCAGCCAAGATCGGACAGGGCGCACACTAAAAGAGACCCAGTACTTC. The variable domain in full, completed from reference TRBV14 and TRBJ2-5, reads EAGVTQFPSHSVIEKGQTVTLRCDPISGHDNLYWYRRVMGKEIKFLLHFVKESKQDESGMPNNRFLAERTGGTYSTLKVQPAELEDSGVYFCASSQDRTGRTLKETQYFGPGTRLLVL.

The chain couples TRBV7-9 to TRBJ2-7, with 11 bases identical to TRBD2. V was clipped by 6 bases and J by 4 bases; unmatched bases: 8. The germline V gene encodes CDR1 SEHNR and CDR2 FQNEAQ (reference sequence). CDR3 length: 15 residues. CDR3 in DNA: TGTGCCAGCAGTCGTAGCGGGGGGGATGATTACGAGCAGTACTTC. The encoded protein is CASSRSGGDDYEQYF.

This sequence joins TRBV2 and TRBJ2-7; weak D call: TRBD2 (6 bases). In germline, CDR1 is SNHLY, CDR2 FYNNEI. V was trimmed by 4 bases and J by 2 bases, leaving 12 bases between them. CDR3 length equals 14 residues. In DNA form, the CDR3 reads TGTGCCAGCAGTGTGGGGGGAGGCCCCTACGAGCAGTACTTC. It yields the protein CASSVGGGPYEQYF.

This clone was observed a single time. The J gene is TRBJ2-5, the V gene TRBV5-1; TRBD1 matches 9 bases. CDR3 size: 15 residues. Germline V lookup: CDR1 SGHRS, CDR2 YFSETQ. The V segment lost 1 base and the J segment 4 bases; nucleotides outside the gene matches: 5. The CDR3 region is CASSLSTGGRETQYF. Here the CDR3 DNA reads TGCGCCAGCAGCTTGTCGACAGGGGGAAGAGAGACCCAGTACTTC.

This clone was detected once. The J gene is TRBJ1-5, the V gene TRBV7-9; D not resolved. V shed 4 bases and J shed 1 base, with 8 bases lying between them. This CDR3 is built from 14 residues. Per the germline V gene, CDR1 is SEHNR and CDR2 is FQNEAQ (reference sequence). In nucleotides, the CDR3 is TGTGCCAGCAGCTCGACGGAGAGCAATCAGCCCCAGCATTTT. This translates into CASSSTESNQPQHF.

This sequence joins TRBV5-1 and TRBJ1-1; a possible D gene is TRBD1 (5 bases). CDR3 length equals 15 residues. V dropped 3 bases and J dropped 4 bases, with 16 bases sitting between them. Germline CDR1 is SGHRS and CDR2 is YFSETQ. The CDR3 loop is CASSWGQTSLTEAFF. The CDR3 DNA is TGCGCCAGCAGCTGGGGCCAGACATCTCTCACTGAAGCTTTCTTT.

This chain's CDR3 is CASSEGVAQSYEQYF. Here the CDR3 DNA reads TGTGCCAGCAGCGAGGGGGTAGCGCAATCCTACGAGCAGTACTTC. The chain links TRBV9 to TRBJ2-7; weak D call: TRBD1 (6 bases). This CDR3 comprises 15 residues. Germline assignment: CDR1 SGDLS and CDR2 YYNGEE. V was shortened by 3 bases and J by 1 base, with 14 bases between the two germline ends.

This clone turned up a few times. The chain recombines TRBV7-9 with TRBJ2-1, with D perhaps matching TRBD1 (6 bases). Between the trimmed V and J ends, which lost 3 bases and 4 bases, there was a span of 10 bases. CDR1 is SEHNR, CDR2 FQNEAQ, per germline (reference sequence). The CDR3 extends over 14 amino acids. In nucleotides, the CDR3 is TGTGCCAGCAGCTTCTACAGGGATTACAATGAGCAGTTCTTC. It specifies CASSFYRDYNEQFF.

CDR3 sequence: CASTGGFSSQETQYF. In DNA form, the CDR3 reads TGTGCCAGCACGGGAGGGTTCTCGAGTCAAGAGACCCAGTACTTC. The chain joins TRBV2 to TRBJ2-5; 8 positions agree with TRBD2. This CDR3 is built from 15 residues. Germline CDR1 reads SNHLY; CDR2 reads FYNNEI. V shed 7 bases, J shed 2 bases, and the junction held 9 bases outside the gene matches.

V and J are TRBV7-8 and TRBJ1-4, with unresolved D. The germline CDR1 and CDR2 sequences are SGHVS and FQNEAQ. The CDR3 extends over 13 amino acids. V dropped 5 bases and J dropped 4 bases, with 8 bases sitting between them. The CDR3 region is CASSPPLNEKLFF. The CDR3 DNA sequence: TGTGCCAGCAGCCCCCCCCTTAATGAAAAACTGTTTTTT.

V and J are TRBV4-1 and TRBJ2-1; 10 positions match TRBD2. With 0 bases clipped from V and 8 bases from J, the junction kept 7 bases outside the gene matches. This CDR3 contains 16 residues. Germline-derived CDR1 and CDR2 are MGHRA and YSYEKL. The CDR3 bases are TGCGCCAGCAGCCAAGAAGCTAGCGGGAGATTCGATGAGCAGTTCTTC. Protein sequence: CASSQEASGRFDEQFF.

The chain links TRBV9 to TRBJ2-1, with 7 bases matching TRBD2. This CDR3 contains 15 residues. V shed 4 bases and J 1 base; nucleotides not matched to a gene: 5. CDR1 is SGDLS and CDR2 is YYNGEE in the germline V gene. As DNA, the CDR3 is TGTGCCAGCAGCCCTCAGCGGGGTTCCTACAATGAGCAGTTCTTC. Amino acid sequence: CASSPQRGSYNEQFF.

The chain links TRBV11-2 to TRBJ1-3; D might be TRBD1 (5 bases). The germline V and J ends were trimmed by 2 bases and 3 bases, with 14 bases remaining between them. The CDR3 spans 16 residues. The germline gives CDR1 SGHAT, CDR2 FQNNGV. CDR3 region: CASSLTGATYGNTIYF. Written as DNA, the CDR3 is TGTGCCAGCAGCTTAACAGGCGCTACTTATGGAAACACCATATATTTT.

This sequence joins TRBV15 and TRBJ2-3, with TRBD2 matching 7 bases. This CDR3 has 14 residues. V lost 0 bases, J lost 3 bases, and 0 bases stayed unmatched. Germline loops: CDR1 LNHNV, CDR2 YYDKDF (reference sequence). The CDR3 loop reads CATSRERETDTQYF. CDR3 nucleotides: TGTGCCACCAGCAGAGAGCGGGAGACAGATACGCAGTATTTT. The full variable domain, its missing parts supplied by reference TRBV15 and TRBJ2-3, is DAMVIQNPRYQVTQFGKPVTLSCSQTLNHNVMYWYQQKSSQAPKLLFHYYDKDFNNEADTPDNFQSRRPNTSFCFLDIRSPGLGDTAMYLCATSRERETDTQYFGPGTRLTVL.

The V gene is TRBV7-2, the J gene TRBJ1-5; no firm D call. V dropped 6 bases and J dropped 4 bases, with 7 bases sitting between them. This CDR3 has 12 residues. From germline, CDR1 is SGHTA and CDR2 FQGNSA. DNA of the CDR3: TGTGCCAGCAGTCGGAGTAATCAGCCCCAGCATTTT. Amino acids: CASSRSNQPQHF.

This chain connects TRBV5-4 to TRBJ2-5, with 7 bases that match TRBD1. J was trimmed by 5 bases and V by 3 bases; bases with no gene match: 7. CDR3 length equals 14 residues. The germline V gene has CDR1 SGHNT and CDR2 YYREEE (reference sequence). The CDR3 nucleotides are TGTGCCAGCAGCTCCCGACAGGGTTCGGAGACCCAGTACTTC. This gives the protein CASSSRQGSETQYF. Full variable domain (rest looked up from reference TRBV5-4 and TRBJ2-5): ETGVTQSPTHLIKTRGQQVTLRCSSQSGHNTVSWYQQALGQGPQFIFQYYREEENGRGNFPPRFSGLQFPNYSSELNVNALELDDSALYLCASSSRQGSETQYFGPGTRLLVL.

The rearrangement joins TRBV2 to TRBJ2-5; 10 bases map to TRBD2. V was pared by 10 bases and J by 2 bases, with 4 bases of the junction left unmatched. The length of the CDR3 is 13 residues. Germline V gives CDR1 SNHLY, CDR2 FYNNEI. For the CDR3, the DNA is TGTGCCACCGGACTAGCGGTACAAGAGACCCAGTACTTC. Residues: CATGLAVQETQYF.

Worth noting for this clone: Different DNA sequences within this sample yield the same CDR3. The chain has TRBV7-9 and TRBJ2-3; D ambiguous. CDR3 length: 13 amino acids. Trimming removed 2 bases from V and 1 base from J, with 4 bases in between. Germline V gene data show CDR1 as SEHNR and CDR2 as FQNEAQ (reference sequence). CDR3 nucleotide sequence: TGTGCCAGCAGCTTATCCGGCACAGATACGCAGTATTTT. It yields the protein CASSLSGTDTQYF.

The chain uses TRBV5-4 and TRBJ2-3, with 8 bases lining up with TRBD2. Germline V lookup: CDR1 SGHNT, CDR2 YYREEE (reference sequence). The CDR3 runs to 16 residues. V shed 5 bases and J 5 bases; nucleotides not matched to a gene: 13. The CDR3 loop is CASSPAGRGVEDTQYF. CDR3 sequence (DNA): TGTGCCAGCAGTCCTGCGGGGCGGGGGGTGGAAGATACGCAGTATTTT. Full variable domain (rest looked up from reference TRBV5-4 and TRBJ2-3): ETGVTQSPTHLIKTRGQQVTLRCSSQSGHNTVSWYQQALGQGPQFIFQYYREEENGRGNFPPRFSGLQFPNYSSELNVNALELDDSALYLCASSPAGRGVEDTQYFGPGTRLTVL.